This T cell receptor beta chain was identified during a study of regulatory T cells in long-lasting Graves disease. The CDR3 has 15 residues. Germline V lookup: CDR1 LNHDA, CDR2 SQIVND (reference sequence). Trimming left V 8 bases short and J 1 base short, with 15 bases between. Arm-PCR with iRepertoire HTBI primers amplified the CDR3 regions for these TCR beta libraries. TCRdb ran MiXCR on the multiplex PCR reads and lists one entry per CDR3 protein. The sample records fewer than 450,000 distinct CDR3 sequences, roughly 15% being singletons. By share, this clonotype ranks as medium-sized. Time point indicated: newly diagnosed GD, antithyroid drugs for less than 3 months. PBMCs provided the RNA from which the TCR library was made. EDTA tubes held about 9.7 milliliters of peripheral blood from each patient. The same sample was also studied in work on T cells in Graves' hyperthyroidism and ophthalmopathy.

The gene calls are TRBV19 and TRBJ2-4; D tentatively reads TRBD1 or TRBD2 (5 bases each). The sequence came from a middle-aged woman with Graves disease. The sample in question was peripheral blood mononuclear cells (PBMCs), obtained at new diagnosis, from a patient treated with antithyroid drugs. CDR3 amino acids: CASGDHLKAKNIQYF. CDR3 nucleotides: TGTGCCAGTGGGGACCATCTTAAGGCCAAAAACATTCAGTACTTC.